Presented here are 3 T cell receptor beta chains from one specimen sequenced in a study of PD-L1 blockade in urothelial cancer. The data were produced by immunoSEQ multiplex PCR, yet TCRdb's version contains in-frame clones alone and is incomplete. The sample contains about 100,000 clones, roughly nine tenths of which appear only once. The sample here was PBMCs, taken around atezolizumab (anti-PD-L1) treatment. These receptors came from a woman over 75 with urothelial cancer.

The rearrangement uses TRBV7-9 and TRBJ1-2; a weak D match, TRBD1 (6 bases). CDR1 is SEHNR and CDR2 is FQNEAQ in the germline V gene (reference sequence). V was clipped by 5 bases and J by 4 bases, with 11 bases between them. This CDR3 region has 13 residues. This CDR3 is CASSPGEFYGYTF. The CDR3 DNA sequence: TGTGCCAGCAGCCCAGGGGAATTCTATGGCTACACCTTC.

V is TRBV28 and J is TRBJ2-7, with 7 bases matching TRBD1. CDR3 size: 15 residues. The V gene end was trimmed by 5 bases and the J gene end by 0 bases; junction bases not matched to a gene: 7. The V gene's germline CDR1 is MDHEN and CDR2 SYDVKM. CDR3 in DNA: TGTGCCAGCAGTCCCCGACAGGGTTACTCCTACGAGCAGTACTTC. It translates to CASSPRQGYSYEQYF.

The rearrangement uses TRBV27 and TRBJ1-5; 8 positions match TRBD1. V trimming: 2 bases; J trimming: 2 bases; junction bases outside the gene matches: 2. There are 15 residues in the CDR3. The germline V gene encodes CDR1 MNHEY and CDR2 SMNVEV (reference sequence). Written as DNA, the CDR3 is TGTGCCAGCAGTTTAACGACAGGGGGCAATCAGCCCCAGCATTTT. Its translation is CASSLTTGGNQPQHF.